The 16 T cell receptor beta chains listed next were all sequenced from one sample in a study of cytomegalovirus exposure and HLA in healthy donors. The PCR ran on 60 Vbeta and 13 Jbeta primers. Produced via immunoSEQ multiplex PCR; TCRdb's table is partial and in-frame only. The table lists under 130,000 clones, around 65% of them singletons. Sequenced sample: PBMCs. The receptors were sampled from a woman in her forties or fifties in good health and CMV-seronegative.

This clone was counted between two and nine times. This chain links TRBV19 with TRBJ2-7, with 12 nucleotides matching TRBD2. The V and J ends lost 5 bases and 9 bases, in that order; junction bases with no gene match: 8. The CDR3 is made up of 14 amino acids. From germline, CDR1 is LNHDA and CDR2 SQIVND (reference sequence). The CDR3 spells CASSVTSGGLVQYF. CDR3 sequence (DNA): TGTGCCAGTAGTGTGACTAGCGGGGGCCTAGTGCAGTACTTC.

The rearrangement uses TRBV5-5 and TRBJ2-5; no definite D call. The CDR3 contains 13 residues. Germline values: CDR1 SGHKS, CDR2 YYEKEE (reference sequence). V gave up 4 bases and J gave up 5 bases, with 12 bases separating them. The CDR3 DNA follows: TGTGCCAGCAGCCCCTACATTAGCGAGACCCAGTACTTC. Encoded protein: CASSPYISETQYF. The full variable domain, in which reference TRBV5-5 and TRBJ2-5 provide the parts outside the CDR3, is DAGVTQSPTHLIKTRGQQVTLRCSPISGHKSVSWYQQVLGQGPQFIFQYYEKEERGRGNFPDRFSARQFPNYSSELNVNALLLGDSALYLCASSPYISETQYFGPGTRLLVL.

The CDR3 is CASSQDRYTEAFF. CDR3 DNA sequence: TGCGCCAGCAGTCAGGACAGGTACACTGAAGCTTTCTTT. The chain links TRBV10-1 to TRBJ1-1; 7 bases fit TRBD1. CDR3 size: 13 residues. Trimming at V came to 5 bases and at J to 3 bases, leaving 3 bases not matched to a gene. CDR1 and CDR2 (germline): WNHNN, SYGVQD (reference sequence).

In its sample, this clone was seen a few times. The chain recombines TRBV10-2 with TRBJ2-1, with 9 nucleotides matching TRBD2. Per germline, CDR1 WSHSY and CDR2 SAAADI. V was pared by 11 bases and J by 6 bases, with 14 bases of the junction left unmatched. This CDR3 spans 15 amino acids. The chain's CDR3 is CACTSAGGNSNEQFF. DNA of the CDR3: TGCGCCTGTACCTCAGCGGGAGGTAACAGCAATGAGCAGTTCTTC.

The gene calls are TRBV2 and TRBJ2-3, with D possibly matching TRBD1 (5 bases). The germline V and J ends were trimmed by 8 bases and 4 bases, with 16 bases remaining between them. The CDR3 totals 14 residues. Germline CDR1 SNHLY, CDR2 FYNNEI. CDR3 amino acids: CASAVQGGSDTQYF. The DNA for the CDR3 is TGTGCCAGCGCCGTCCAGGGCGGTTCAGATACGCAGTATTTT.

This chain links TRBV5-1 with TRBJ2-7; D remains unclear. The CDR3 runs 14 residues. Germline CDR1 reads SGHRS; CDR2 reads YFSETQ. With 0 bases removed from V and 1 base from J, the gap between germline ends came to 8 bases. The CDR3 reads CASSLASGSYEQYF. The CDR3, as DNA: TGCGCCAGCAGCTTGGCCTCCGGGTCCTACGAGCAGTACTTC.

This clone was counted between two and nine times. This rearrangement joins TRBV6-5 to TRBJ2-7, with D perhaps matching TRBD2 (5 bases). The CDR3 runs 14 residues. V lost 0 bases, J lost 3 bases, and 9 bases lay in between. CDR1 is MNHEY and CDR2 is SVGAGI in the germline V gene. The CDR3 bases are TGTGCCAGCAGTTACTCGGAGGTCTACTACGAGCAGTACTTC. This sequence encodes CASSYSEVYYEQYF.

This chain connects TRBV28 to TRBJ2-7; TRBD1 might be the D (6 bases). Looked up from germline, CDR1 is MDHEN and CDR2 is SYDVKM. Trimming took 8 bases from V and 2 from J, leaving 16 bases between them. The CDR3 length is 14 residues. In DNA form, the CDR3 reads TGTGCCAGCTCCCCAGGGGACAAAGCCTACGAGCAGTACTTC. Amino acid sequence: CASSPGDKAYEQYF.

This clone was detected a few times. V usage is TRBV7-8 and J usage is TRBJ1-1, with no clear D. CDR1 and CDR2 (germline): SGHVS, FQNEAQ. Deletions cut 1 base from V and 6 bases from J, with 15 bases between. The CDR3 loop spans 15 amino acids. CDR3 bases: TGTGCCAGCAGCTTAGAGGCGGTAGTTGGCGCTGAAGCTTTCTTT. The encoded protein is CASSLEAVVGAEAFF. Combining the CDR3 with reference TRBV7-8 and TRBJ1-1 gives the whole variable domain GAGVSQSPRYKVAKRGQDVALRCDPISGHVSLFWYQQALGQGPEFLTYFQNEAQLDKSGLPSDRFFAERPEGSVSTLKIQRTQQEDSAVYLCASSLEAVVGAEAFFGQGTRLTVV.

This clone was picked up a small number of times. This sequence joins TRBV28 and TRBJ1-2; D ambiguous. V was pared by 4 bases and J by 6 bases, with 9 bases between. The CDR3 contains 12 residues. The germline CDR1 and CDR2 sequences are MDHEN and SYDVKM. The CDR3 loop reads CASSSTADGYTF. CDR3 DNA sequence: TGTGCCAGCAGTTCTACCGCGGATGGCTACACCTTC.

This clone turned up a few times. The gene calls are TRBV6-1 and TRBJ2-3; D possibly corresponds to TRBD2 (5 bases). Trimming pared 0 bases from V and 1 base from J, leaving 14 bases between. From germline, CDR1 is MNHNS and CDR2 SASEGT. CDR3 length equals 17 residues. The DNA for the CDR3 is TGTGCCAGCAGTGAAGCGCCGGCGGGTTCTGGCACAGATACGCAGTATTTT. This translates into CASSEAPAGSGTDTQYF.

With regard to this clone: Other DNA sequences in the same sample also yield this CDR3. V and J are TRBV11-2 and TRBJ1-1; no definite D call. The V end lost 0 bases, the J end lost 2 bases, and 4 bases lay between the germline ends. The CDR3 sequence is 13 residues long. Per germline, CDR1 SGHAT and CDR2 FQNNGV. Written as DNA, the CDR3 is TGTGCCAGCAGCTTAGAGGGCAACACTGAAGCTTTCTTT. Its translation: CASSLEGNTEAFF.

V usage is TRBV6-4 and J usage is TRBJ1-4; D is unresolved. CDR1 MRHNA and CDR2 SNTAGT come from the germline V gene. V was pared by 8 bases and J by 4 bases, with 20 bases between. This CDR3 is 16 amino acids long. CDR3 in DNA: TGTGCCAGCGGGATCGTCGAGGGCTGCTTTAATGAAAAACTGTTTTTT. Translation: CASGIVEGCFNEKLFF.

This clone came up a few times. The chain uses TRBV5-1 and TRBJ2-3, with 12 bases fitting TRBD2. CDR3 size: 16 residues. In germline, CDR1 is SGHRS, CDR2 YFSETQ. V was clipped by 4 bases and J by 1 base; unmatched bases: 4. The DNA for the CDR3 is TGCGCCAGCAGCACCAGACTAGCGGGGGGCACAGATACGCAGTATTTT. Amino acids: CASSTRLAGGTDTQYF. The full variable domain, rest sourced from reference TRBV5-1 and TRBJ2-3, is KAGVTQTPRYLIKTRGQQVTLSCSPISGHRSVSWYQQTPGQGLQFLFEYFSETQRNKGNFPGRFSGRQFSNSRSEMNVSTLELGDSALYLCASSTRLAGGTDTQYFGPGTRLTVL.

This clone turned up a few times. V usage is TRBV7-8 and J usage is TRBJ1-5; 9 bases line up with TRBD1. V lost 5 bases, J lost 4 bases, and 3 bases stayed unmatched. CDR3 length: 14 amino acids. CDR1 and CDR2 (germline): SGHVS, FQNEAQ. CDR3 DNA sequence: TGTGCCAGCAGCCCCGGGACAGGGAATCAGCCCCAGCATTTT. Translated: CASSPGTGNQPQHF.

This rearrangement joins TRBV19 to TRBJ1-1; perhaps TRBD1 as D (6 bases). The germline CDR1 and CDR2 sequences are LNHDA and SQIVND (reference sequence). The CDR3 consists of 15 residues. V dropped 6 bases and J dropped 1 base, with 15 bases sitting between them. This CDR3 is CASREDRLANTEAFF. CDR3 bases: TGTGCCAGTAGGGAGGACAGACTGGCGAACACTGAAGCTTTCTTT.